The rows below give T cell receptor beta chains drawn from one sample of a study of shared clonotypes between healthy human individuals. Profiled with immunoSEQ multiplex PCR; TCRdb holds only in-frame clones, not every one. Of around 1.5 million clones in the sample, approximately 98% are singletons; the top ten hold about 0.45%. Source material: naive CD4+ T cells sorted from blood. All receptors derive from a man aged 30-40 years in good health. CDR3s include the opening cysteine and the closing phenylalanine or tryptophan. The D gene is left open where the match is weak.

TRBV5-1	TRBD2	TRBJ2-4	TGCGCCAGCAGCCTCTCTAGCGGGCTAGCCAAAAACATTCAGTACTTC	CASSLSSGLAKNIQYF
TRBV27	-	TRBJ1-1	TGTGCCAGCAGACCCCTCTACCGGGACCTGAATGTGAACACTGAAGCTTTCTTT	CASRPLYRDLNVNTEAFF
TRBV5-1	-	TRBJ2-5	TGCGCCAGCAGCGGGGGGACAGAACAAGAGACCCAGTACTTC	CASSGGTEQETQYF
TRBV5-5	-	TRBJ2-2	TGTGCCAGCAGCGCGGCGAGGGTGGCGGGCACCGGGGAGCTGTTTTTT	CASSAARVAGTGELFF
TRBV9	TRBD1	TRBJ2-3	TGTGCCAGCAGCCCAAGGACAGGCCGAAGCACAGATACGCAGTATTTT	CASSPRTGRSTDTQYF
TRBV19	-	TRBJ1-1	TGTGCCAGTAGGGCGGTTTTGAACACTGAAGCTTTCTTT	CASRAVLNTEAFF
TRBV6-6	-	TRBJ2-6	TGTGCCTCCAGGCAGTGGGACTCTGGGGCCAACGTCCTGACTTTC	CASRQWDSGANVLTF
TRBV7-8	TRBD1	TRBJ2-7	TGTGCCAGCAGCTTAGCGGGCCTACGGGACAGGGGCTACGAGCAGTACTTC	CASSLAGLRDRGYEQYF
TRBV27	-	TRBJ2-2	TGTGCCAGCAGTTCACCAAGTAGGACCGGGGAGCTGTTTTTT	CASSSPSRTGELFF
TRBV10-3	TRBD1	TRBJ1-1	TGTGCCATCAGTGAGTCGGCAGGGGGCGTCGGTGAAGCTTTCTTT	CAISESAGGVGEAFF
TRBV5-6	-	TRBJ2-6	TGTGCCAGCAGCTTGAGGGGGGCGATAATATCTGGGGCCAACGTCCTGACTTTC	CASSLRGAIISGANVLTF
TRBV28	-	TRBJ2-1	TGTGCCAGCAGTCTGGGACTTCCCAGTGAGCAGTTCTTC	CASSLGLPSEQFF